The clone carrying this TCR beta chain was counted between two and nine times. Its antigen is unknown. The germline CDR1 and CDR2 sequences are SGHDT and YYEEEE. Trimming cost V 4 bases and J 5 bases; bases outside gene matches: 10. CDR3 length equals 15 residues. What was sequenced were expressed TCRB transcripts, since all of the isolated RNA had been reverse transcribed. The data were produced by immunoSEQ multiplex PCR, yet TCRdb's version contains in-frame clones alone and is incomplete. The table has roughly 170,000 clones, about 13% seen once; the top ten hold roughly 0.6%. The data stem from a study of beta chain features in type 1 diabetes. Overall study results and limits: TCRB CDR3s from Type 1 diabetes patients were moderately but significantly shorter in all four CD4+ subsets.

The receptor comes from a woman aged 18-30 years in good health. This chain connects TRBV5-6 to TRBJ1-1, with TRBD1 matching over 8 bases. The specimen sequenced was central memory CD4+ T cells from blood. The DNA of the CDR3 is TGTGCCAGCAGCCCCGGTCCAGGGGGCGCGACTGAAGCTTTCTTT. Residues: CASSPGPGGATEAFF.